This note documents a single T cell receptor (beta chain) sequence. What this receptor recognizes is not known. It has no much larger one-base neighbor in the sample; base qualities were not kept. These data come from a study of shared clonotypes between healthy human individuals (TCRdb year 2020). Context from the whole study: Two women and a few men aged 18 to 49 years were included in the cohort. To increase sequencing depth and limit assay-specific biases, TCR repertoire library preparation and sequencing were carried out by different laboratories using diverse techniques. For each donor, three plates each were used for CD4 naive and CD4 memory, two plates were used for CD8 naive, and one plate was used for CD8 memory. Leukapheresis yielded between about 0.94 and 8.9 billion PBMCs per donor. To estimate repertoire size and how much clonotypes are shared between individuals, the study performed deep sequencing of blood TCR repertoires from a few healthy adults. What the research found in general, with its limitations: Sampling was limited to blood, and TCR repertoires in tissue likely differ from TCR repertoires in blood. Higher generation probabilities were observed for clonotypes shared by all four sorted-subset donors than for non-shared clonotypes. Naive subsets generally had larger estimated clonotype richness than memory subsets. The small number of donors limited the genetic and exposure-history diversity represented. Pairwise subsampling led to the expectation that sequencing depth would affect the degree of clonotype sharing among donors. Across several donors, 4.5% to 6.5% of naive CD4, 3.5% of naive CD8, roughly 2.3% of memory CD4, and about 0.44% of memory CD8 clonotypes were shared. Even with the large sequencing depth, rarefaction of the sorted-subset datasets indicated that sequencing was incomplete.

TCR CDR3 regions were amplified from genomic DNA by multiplex PCR using the deep immunoSEQ assay. Extracted genomic DNA from each cell subset was spread evenly across all wells of several immunoSEQ 96-well plates, with each plate serving as a replicate. Each replicate PCR for sorted subsets received approximately 200 ng genomic DNA, equal to 30,000 or so T cell genomes. Purified libraries were measured with a Qubit 3.0 fluorometer, size-checked on a Bioanalyzer 2100, and measured again with the KAPA Library Quantification kit. Every immunoSEQ 96-well plate was sequenced on a separate single-read 150-cycle Illumina NextSeq 550 flow cell. The authors processed their data as follows. Because the immunoSEQ output included only junctional sequences and no quality scores, the filtering could not be the same as the filtering used for full-length reads. To assign V/J genes and CDR3, sequences were annotated using PyIR, a Python wrapper for IgBLAST v1.9, with IMGT germline references. Reads with weak V/J assignments (E-value above 1e-6), missing CDR3, stop codons, out-of-frame junctions, or ambiguous translated residues were removed. V3J clonotypes were defined by identical inferred V gene, J gene, and CDR3 amino acid sequence. To compute the percentage overlap between repertoires, the number of shared unique clonotypes was divided by the size of the smaller repertoire. Repertoire richness was assessed with RTK rarefaction, the Chao1 estimator, and Recon v2.1 estimates of unobserved clonotypes. OLGA was used to compute generation probabilities for all TCRbeta clonotypes that the gDNA method yielded from a handful of donors. TCRdb re-hosts the immuneACCESS table, in-frame sequences only. Its copies lack some clones; in the studies checked, an unresolved V gene accounts for under half of them, and the cause for the rest is not known. That table gives V, J and clone size, and the DNA gave D and trimming. The sample has about 600,000 clones on record, around 97% of them singletons. The ten largest make up roughly 0.055% of the sample.

The donors were healthy, HIV-negative adults with no recently reported acute infections or vaccinations. Every donor was a Caucasian adult residing in Nashville, Tennessee, USA. Magnetic negative selection was used to enrich CD4+ T cells, after which naive cells were positively selected on CD45RA and the negative fraction became the memory subset. After blood collection by leukapheresis, PBMCs were isolated using Ficoll-Histopaque density gradient centrifugation and then cryopreserved in the vapor phase of liquid nitrogen. Analytical flow cytometry was used to check the purity and quantity of every magnetically sorted T cell population. Genomic DNA was isolated from every sorted fraction and measured by UV absorbance on a Nanodrop 2000c. The germline V gene gives CDR1 as MDHEN and CDR2 as SYDVKM. Inclusive of the bounding cysteine and phenylalanine, the CDR3 is 16 residues long. Only the CDR3 DNA stays, 48 bases, in frame from base 1. V is clipped by 1 base and J by 0 bases, and the sequence between their germline boundaries is 10 bases long.

Sequenced sample: naive CD4+ T cells sorted from blood. According to the study, the label for this sample's cell subset or site signals: CD45RA+ positively selected. The chain employs TRBV28 and TRBJ1-3; TRBD1 might be the D gene, on 5 matching bases. The TCR comes from a woman aged 25-40 years in good health. The DNA reads TGTGCCAGCAGTTTATATCCAGGGAGCTCTGGAAACACCATATATTTT. Translation gives CASSLYPGSSGNTIYF.